The present entry profiles one T cell receptor beta chain with its context. Its antigen remains undetermined. Per-base quality was not reported, and no clone a single base away is much larger than it. Including cysteine and phenylalanine, the CDR3 has 14 amino acids. Only the CDR3 DNA stays, 42 bases, in frame from base 1. As encoded in the germline V gene, CDR1 is SGHDT while CDR2 is YYEEEE. Trimming at the junction amounts to 4 bases on V and 4 bases on J, and the germline ends lie 12 bases apart. Using the deep immunoSEQ assay, TCR CDR3 regions were amplified from genomic DNA by multiplex PCR. Extracted genomic DNA from each cell subset was distributed evenly across all wells of several immunoSEQ 96-well plates, and each plate was treated as a replicate. For sorted subsets, around 200 ng genomic DNA, equal to about 30,000 T cell genomes, was loaded into each replicate PCR. Purified libraries were measured with a Qubit 3.0 fluorometer, size-checked on a Bioanalyzer 2100, and measured again with the KAPA Library Quantification kit. Each immunoSEQ 96-well plate was sequenced on its own single-read 150-cycle Illumina NextSeq 550 flow cell. In the original analysis: The immunoSEQ output contained only junctional sequences without quality scores, so filtering could not match that applied to full-length reads. To assign V/J genes and CDR3, sequences were annotated against IMGT germline references using PyIR, a Python wrapper for IgBLAST v1.9. Any read was removed if the V/J assignment was weak (E-value above 1e-6), the CDR3 was missing, or the read contained stop codons, out-of-frame junctions, or ambiguous translated residues. A V3J clonotype was defined by an identical inferred V gene, J gene, and CDR3 amino acid sequence. Percentage overlap between repertoires was computed as shared unique clonotypes divided by the size of the smaller repertoire. RTK rarefaction, the Chao1 estimator, and Recon v2.1 estimates of unobserved clonotypes were used to assess repertoire richness. Generation probabilities for all TCRbeta clonotypes obtained by the gDNA method from a handful of donors were computed using OLGA. This is the immuneACCESS table as TCRdb keeps it, with only in-frame sequences that have V and J called. A part of the clones is gone; compared with another copy, unresolved V genes explain less than half, and the rest is unexplained. V, J and clone size are taken as reported in that table, and D and trimming were inferred from the DNA itself. This sample lists 2 million to 2.5 million clones; roughly 91% were detected once. The biggest ten clones account for around 1.7% of the sample.

The sample comes from a study of shared clonotypes between healthy human individuals (dated by TCRdb to about 2020). Some background on the complete study: The cohort comprised two women and a few men aged 18 to 49 years. Per donor, three plates each were used for CD4 naive and CD4 memory, two for CD8 naive, and one for CD8 memory. Each donor's leukapheresis produced roughly between about 0.8 and 10 billion PBMCs. To increase sequencing depth and limit assay-specific biases, different laboratories used diverse techniques to prepare libraries and sequence TCR repertoires. To estimate repertoire size and how much clonotype sharing occurs between individuals, the study deeply sequenced the blood TCR repertoires of five healthy adults. The study at large found these results: Across a handful of donors, approximately 5% of naive CD4, approximately 3.6% of naive CD8, 2% to 2.5% of memory CD4, and approximately 0.4% of memory CD8 clonotypes were shared. Larger estimated clonotype richness was generally found for naive subsets than for memory subsets. Rarefaction of sorted-subset datasets indicated incomplete sequencing despite the large sequencing depth. Compared with non-shared clonotypes, the clonotypes found in all four sorted-subset donors had higher generation probabilities. Because the study included only a small number of donors, the genetic and exposure-history diversity represented was limited. Sampling was restricted to blood, and TCR repertoires in tissues likely differ from the TCR repertoires found in blood. Based on pairwise subsampling, the degree of clonotype sharing among donors was expected to be affected by sequencing depth.

CD8 naive samples were CD45RO-negative cells positively selected for CCR7, giving a CD45RA+CCR7+ population that excluded TemRA cells. The donors were healthy, HIV-negative adults with no recently reported acute infections or vaccinations. Every donor was a Caucasian adult living in Nashville, Tennessee, USA. Blood was collected by leukapheresis, and PBMCs were isolated by Ficoll-Histopaque density gradient centrifugation and then cryopreserved in liquid nitrogen vapor phase. Analytical flow cytometry was used to check the purity and quantity of every magnetically sorted T cell population. Genomic DNA was isolated from each sorted fraction and quantified by UV absorbance on a Nanodrop 2000c.

The rearrangement combines TRBV5-6 with TRBJ1-3; the D segment cannot be called with confidence. Material for sequencing was naive CD8+ T cells from PBMCs. The cell subset or site label corresponds to: CD45RA+CCR7+. The receptor comes from a man aged 18 to 35 in good health. Some clones in this sample may be carry-over from other donors' samples. CDR3 loop: CASSPSGSGNTIYF. The DNA sequence is as follows: TGTGCCAGCAGCCCCTCGGGGTCGGGAAACACCATATATTTT.